This TCR beta chain was retrieved from a study of cytomegalovirus exposure and HLA in healthy donors. Study observations and caveats: Some V segments, TRBV6-2 and TRBV6-3 among them, were indistinguishable and were therefore excluded.

Primers: 60 Vbeta forward and 13 Jbeta reverse. Method: immunoSEQ multiplex PCR; TCRdb's copy keeps in-frame clones and lacks some. The sample gives approximately 180,000 clones, about 69% of which show up once; 2% to 3% is in the top ten. This clone was counted a few times. Antigen specificity is unknown. The V gene lost 9 bases and the J gene lost 3 bases, with 14 bases spanning the gap. Germline values: CDR1 WSHSY, CDR2 SAAADI. This CDR3 region has 13 residues. This chain links TRBV10-2 with TRBJ1-1, with D perhaps TRBD1 (5 bases). Sequencing was done on a sample of PBMCs. This receptor was obtained from a human donor in good health. CDR3 region: CARSGGLDTEAFF. The DNA of the CDR3 is TGCGCCAGATCGGGGGGGTTAGACACTGAAGCTTTCTTT.